This entry lists 16 T cell receptor beta chains sequenced from one sample in a study of T cells after yellow fever vaccination. TCRdb reprocessed the 5' RACE reads with MiXCR, giving one entry per CDR3 protein. Of about 320,000 distinct CDR3 sequences in the sample, over 3.5% were seen once. The source material was PBMCs, sampled 15 days after the yellow fever booster vaccination. The source is a man in his late teens or twenties who received the YFV17D yellow fever vaccine.

V and J are TRBV4-2 and TRBJ1-1; possible D gene TRBD1, 5 bases. Deletions cut 0 bases from V and 5 bases from J, with 10 bases between. The CDR3 totals 14 residues. CDR1 is LGHNA, CDR2 YNFKEQ, per germline. In nucleotides, the CDR3 is TGTGCCAGCAGCCAAGACGGGGGTGGGACTGAAGCTTTCTTT. Its translation is CASSQDGGGTEAFF.

This sequence joins TRBV6-4 and TRBJ1-1; D possibly corresponds to TRBD1 (5 bases). The CDR3 spans 17 residues. The germline V gene encodes CDR1 MRHNA and CDR2 SNTAGT. Trimming pared 7 bases from V and 4 bases from J, leaving 25 bases between. The CDR3 protein is CASTPLGYRGGSTEAFF. The CDR3 DNA is TGTGCCAGCACCCCCCTAGGATATAGGGGAGGTAGCACTGAAGCTTTCTTT.

This clonotype was detected many times. The chain recombines TRBV4-3 with TRBJ2-5; 13 bases fit TRBD2. After removal of 3 bases from V and 5 bases from J, the junction contained 6 bases not matched to a gene. The germline gives CDR1 LGHNA, CDR2 YSLEER. The CDR3 runs 16 residues. The CDR3 coding sequence is TGCGCCAGCAGCCAGGGACTAGCGGGGAGGCGGGAGACCCAGTACTTC. Its protein product is CASSQGLAGRRETQYF.

This clonotype was picked up a small number of times. The chain combines TRBV30 with TRBJ1-2; D is unclear. V gave up 2 bases and J gave up 4 bases, with 5 bases separating them. Germline loops: CDR1 GTSNPN, CDR2 SVGIG (reference sequence). This CDR3 is 11 amino acids long. CDR3 DNA: TGTGCCTGGAGTCCGGGCTATGGCTACACCTTC. Translation: CAWSPGYGYTF.

This clonotype was seen ten or more times. The chain uses TRBV7-9 and TRBJ2-7, with TRBD1 matching 7 bases. V was pared by 5 bases and J by 2 bases, with 3 bases of the junction left unmatched. Per the germline V gene, CDR1 is SEHNR and CDR2 is FQNEAQ (reference sequence). The CDR3 contains 13 residues. Written as DNA, the CDR3 is TGTGCCAGCAGCCTAACAGGGGCCTACGAGCAGTACTTC. It yields the protein CASSLTGAYEQYF.

This chain links TRBV28 with TRBJ2-7; D is perhaps TRBD2 (5 bases). Germline CDR1 and CDR2: MDHEN and SYDVKM. V was pared by 2 bases and J by 6 bases, with 14 bases between. The CDR3 runs to 14 residues. DNA of the CDR3: TGTGCCAGCAGTTTAGGTAGGGTGGACTTCGAGCAGTACGTC. It specifies CASSLGRVDFEQYV.

This clonotype was detected ten times or more. This chain connects TRBV20-1 to TRBJ1-5; D is unclear. The germline V gene has CDR1 DFQATT and CDR2 SNEGSKA (reference sequence). This CDR3 spans 15 amino acids. The ends were cut back, 4 bases at V and 5 bases at J, with 18 bases in the middle. The CDR3 nucleotides read TGCAGTGCTATCAATGTCGTCAGTTGGGATCAGCCCCAGCATTTT. Translated, it gives CSAINVVSWDQPQHF.

This clonotype was counted at least ten times. The V call is TRBV7-2, the J call TRBJ1-1; the match to TRBD1 covers 8 bases. In germline, CDR1 is SGHTA, CDR2 FQGNSA. The J segment lost 8 bases and the V segment lost 6 bases, leaving 5 bases of the junction unmatched. This CDR3 has 12 residues. CDR3 bases: TGTGCCAGCAGATTTCGGGACAGGGAAGCTTTCTTT. Protein product: CASRFRDREAFF.

V gene TRBV6-2 or TRBV6-3 combines with J gene TRBJ2-7; 10 bases align to TRBD1. Germline V gene sequence: CDR1 MNHEY, CDR2 SVGEGT. V lost 5 bases and J lost 6; bases outside the gene matches: 10. This CDR3 is 15 amino acids long. DNA of the CDR3: TGTGCCAGCAGTGAGGGGACAGGGGATACAAGCGAGCAGTACGTC. It yields the protein CASSEGTGDTSEQYV.

There are many counts of this clonotype. The rearrangement links TRBV28 to TRBJ1-4, with D maybe TRBD1 (5 bases). Germline assignment: CDR1 MDHEN and CDR2 SYDVKM. This CDR3 contains 12 residues. The V and J ends lost 5 bases and 8 bases respectively, with 9 bases between them. CDR3 sequence: CASSGNREKLFF. The CDR3 DNA is TGTGCCAGCAGTGGTAACAGGGAAAAACTGTTTTTT.

CDR3: CAIGLWGNQPQHF. Here the CDR3 DNA reads TGTGCCATCGGACTCTGGGGCAATCAGCCCCAGCATTTT. The chain employs TRBV10-3 and TRBJ1-5; D unclear. Per the germline V gene, CDR1 is ENHRY and CDR2 is SYGVKD. The CDR3 is 13 residues long. The V end lost 8 bases, the J end lost 2 bases, and 10 bases lay between the germline ends.

In this sample, this clonotype turned up many times. The genes are TRBV7-9 and TRBJ1-1; D gene ambiguous. In germline, CDR1 is SEHNR, CDR2 FQNEAQ (reference sequence). The V end lost 5 bases, the J end lost 0 bases, and 16 bases lay between the germline ends. The CDR3 has 16 residues. CDR3 loop: CASSRPRRQLNTEAFF. DNA of the CDR3: TGTGCCAGCAGCCGTCCACGTAGGCAGCTGAACACTGAAGCTTTCTTT.

Ten or more counts support this clonotype. J is TRBJ2-7 and V is TRBV20-1; D is perhaps TRBD1 or TRBD2 (6 bases each). This CDR3 has 13 amino acids. Deletions cut 2 bases from V and 2 bases from J, with 10 bases between. The germline CDR1 and CDR2 sequences are DFQATT and SNEGSKA (reference sequence). Here the CDR3 reads CSARRGGTYEQYV. CDR3 sequence (DNA): TGCAGTGCTAGAAGAGGGGGGACCTACGAGCAGTACGTC.

The sample holds many counts of this clonotype. The chain recombines TRBV20-1 with TRBJ2-5, with 7 bases lining up with TRBD2. This CDR3 is built from 16 residues. Per germline, CDR1 DFQATT and CDR2 SNEGSKA (reference sequence). The J segment lost 4 bases and the V segment lost 0 bases, leaving 11 bases of the junction unmatched. Here the CDR3 reads CSARDPITGGVETQYF. CDR3 bases: TGCAGTGCTAGAGATCCTATAACGGGGGGTGTAGAGACCCAGTACTTC.

In this sample, this clonotype turned up many times. The rearrangement uses TRBV6-2 or TRBV6-3 and TRBJ1-6, with a weak D call TRBD1 (6 bases). Germline loops: CDR1 MNHEY, CDR2 SVGEGT. V was cut by 4 bases and J by 1 base, with 14 bases left in between. The CDR3 length is 17 residues. CDR3 sequence reads: CASSSPGTTSYNSPLHF. CDR3 DNA: TGTGCCAGCAGTTCCCCAGGGACAACTTCCTATAATTCACCCCTCCACTTT.

This chain connects TRBV12-3 or TRBV12-4 to TRBJ1-2; maybe TRBD1 (5 bases). The CDR3 totals 13 residues. The V and J ends lost 8 bases and 9 bases respectively, with 19 bases between them. The CDR3 region is CASRGIVQGSYTF. The DNA of the CDR3 is TGTGCCAGCCGAGGTATCGTGCAGGGTAGCTACACCTTC.